What follows are 22 T cell receptor beta chains derived from one specimen sequenced in a study of early stage breast cancer tumors. TCRdb's table, derived via immunoSEQ multiplex PCR, lists solely in-frame clones and lacks some. The sample carries 11,000 to 15,000 clones, approximately 81% recorded once. The material sequenced was normal breast tissue next to the tumor. These receptors all stem from a person aged 45-65 years with breast cancer.

The CDR3 DNA reads TGTGCCACTCTCCGGGTCGACGAGCAGTACTTC. Protein: CATLRVDEQYF. The chain uses TRBV6-1 and TRBJ2-7; D is uncertain. In germline, CDR1 is MNHNS, CDR2 SASEGT. CDR3 length: 11 residues. The V end lost 10 bases, the J end lost 5 bases, and 12 bases lay between the germline ends.

V is TRBV2 and J is TRBJ2-5, with D unclear. CDR3 size: 16 residues. Per the germline V gene, CDR1 is SNHLY and CDR2 is FYNNEI. Trimming stripped 10 bases from V and 1 base from J, with 22 bases between. CDR3: CAKPRRHDSLQETQYF. As DNA, the CDR3 is TGTGCCAAACCCAGAAGGCACGACTCTCTCCAAGAGACCCAGTACTTC.

The chain uses TRBV7-3 and TRBJ2-5, with 10 bases identical to TRBD1. CDR3 size: 16 residues. V lost 5 bases and J lost 4; bases outside the gene matches: 10. Germline CDR1 SGHTA, CDR2 FQGTGA. CDR3 nucleotide sequence: TGTGCCAGCAGCCAAACCGGGACAGGGGTCGGAGAGACCCAGTACTTC. Amino acid sequence: CASSQTGTGVGETQYF.

This clone was counted a few times. CDR3 in amino acids: CASSTDRAGAEAFF. CDR3 nucleotides: TGTGCCAGTAGTACGGACAGGGCGGGCGCTGAAGCTTTCTTT. This chain uses TRBV19 with TRBJ1-1, with 8 positions matching TRBD1. Germline V gene data show CDR1 as LNHDA and CDR2 as SQIVND (reference sequence). This CDR3 spans 14 amino acids. J gave up 6 bases and V 4 bases, and 7 bases lay outside the gene matches.

The J gene is TRBJ2-1, the V gene TRBV11-3; 9 bases match TRBD2. The CDR3 has 18 amino acids. Trimming at V came to 0 bases and at J to 1 base, leaving 7 bases not matched to a gene. CDR1 is SGHNT, CDR2 YENEEA, per germline. CDR3 sequence (DNA): TGTGCCAGCAGCTTAGATCCCCTAGCGGGGTCTTCCTACAATGAGCAGTTCTTC. This sequence encodes CASSLDPLAGSSYNEQFF.

About this clone: An end of the junction does not agree with germline; a read error may underlie this. The chain joins TRBV7-7 to TRBJ2-5, with TRBD2 as a possible D gene (6 bases). CDR1 is SSHAT, CDR2 FNYEAQ, per germline (reference sequence). There are 13 residues in the CDR3. This chain's CDR3 is CASSAREQETQYF. The CDR3 region has the DNA TGTGCTAGCAGCGCCCGGGAGCAAGAGACCCAGTACTTC.

This clone was observed a single time. The gene calls are TRBV7-2 and TRBJ2-3, with D maybe TRBD2 (5 bases). The CDR3 sequence is 14 residues long. V lost 5 bases, J lost 0 bases, and 9 bases lay in between. Germline loops: CDR1 SGHTA, CDR2 FQGNSA. For the CDR3, the DNA is TGTGCCAGCAGCCGTTGGACTAGCACAGATACGCAGTATTTT. Its protein product is CASSRWTSTDTQYF.

CDR3 coding DNA: TGTGCCAGCCGTGTAGCGGGGCGTTCCTATAATTCACCCCTCCACTTT. Its translation: CASRVAGRSYNSPLHF. The chain has TRBV6-9 and TRBJ1-6; TRBD1 is a possible D gene (5 bases). CDR1 is MNHGY and CDR2 is SVAAGI in the germline V gene. V gave up 8 bases and J gave up 1 base, with 15 bases separating them. The CDR3 is 16 amino acids.

The chain recombines TRBV29-1 with TRBJ2-7; D call uncertain. Trimming stripped 0 bases from V and 6 bases from J, with 6 bases between. Germline V lookup: CDR1 SQVTM, CDR2 ANQGSEA. There are 11 residues in the CDR3. CDR3 sequence reads: CSVEDGGEQYF. CDR3 DNA sequence: TGCAGCGTTGAAGACGGTGGCGAGCAGTACTTC.

The CDR3 loop is CASQRGGGLTSTDTQYF. CDR3 nucleotide sequence: TGTGCCAGCCAACGGGGAGGGGGCCTAACTAGCACAGATACGCAGTATTTT. The chain links TRBV5-4 to TRBJ2-3; the D call may be TRBD1 or TRBD2 (7 bases each). Trimming cost V 7 bases and J 0 bases, with 21 bases left between them. In germline, CDR1 is SGHNT, CDR2 YYREEE (reference sequence). The CDR3 totals 17 residues.

V usage is TRBV6-5 and J usage is TRBJ2-1, with a tentative D call TRBD2 (6 bases). This CDR3 contains 16 residues. Trimming removed 3 bases at V and 10 bases at J, with 22 bases between. The germline V gene has CDR1 MNHEY and CDR2 SVGAGI. The CDR3 loop is CASSYLSGTASREQFF. The CDR3 DNA follows: TGTGCCAGCAGTTATCTTTCCGGGACTGCGTCTCGGGAGCAGTTCTTC.

This clone has just a few counts. The rearrangement links TRBV27 to TRBJ2-2, with 10 bases that match TRBD2. The trim removed 7 bases at V and 0 bases at J, leaving 2 bases unmatched. CDR1 is MNHEY and CDR2 is SMNVEV in the germline V gene (reference sequence). The CDR3 runs to 15 residues. The CDR3 is CASKLAGANTGELFF. CDR3 in DNA: TGTGCCAGCAAGCTAGCGGGGGCGAACACCGGGGAGCTGTTTTTT.

The J gene is TRBJ2-2, the V gene TRBV19; 7 bases map to TRBD2. V trimming: 3 bases; J trimming: 7 bases; junction bases outside the gene matches: 8. This CDR3 is built from 15 residues. The germline V gene has CDR1 LNHDA and CDR2 SQIVND (reference sequence). DNA for the CDR3: TGTGCCAGTAGTATTGGTCGGGGGGTGTTCGGGGAGCTGTTTTTT. Translated: CASSIGRGVFGELFF.

V is TRBV7-8 and J is TRBJ2-7; tentatively, D is TRBD2 (6 bases). CDR1 is SGHVS and CDR2 is FQNEAQ in the germline V gene. V lost 1 base, J lost 3 bases, and 19 bases lay in between. There are 17 residues in the CDR3. The CDR3 is CASSLGPGAHLYYEQYF. CDR3 in DNA: TGTGCCAGCAGCTTAGGGCCGGGAGCTCACCTTTACTACGAGCAGTACTTC.

The chain joins TRBV2 to TRBJ2-5, with D hard to call. V was cut by 2 bases and J by 4 bases, with 5 bases left in between. This CDR3 spans 12 amino acids. The V gene's germline CDR1 is SNHLY and CDR2 FYNNEI. The CDR3 sequence: CASSEWGETQYF. CDR3 DNA: TGTGCCAGCAGTGAATGGGGAGAGACCCAGTACTTC.

The genes are TRBV7-9 and TRBJ1-2; D remains unclear. Trimming stripped 9 bases from V and 4 bases from J, with 9 bases between. There are 11 residues in the CDR3. CDR1 SEHNR and CDR2 FQNEAQ come from the germline V gene (reference sequence). CDR3 sequence reads: CASGPIYGYTF. DNA for the CDR3: TGTGCCAGTGGACCGATCTATGGCTACACCTTC.

The V and J genes are TRBV6-1 and TRBJ1-3; tentative D call: TRBD1 (5 bases). Trimming cost V 6 bases and J 5 bases, with 14 bases left between them. The CDR3 is 14 residues long. Germline loops: CDR1 MNHNS, CDR2 SASEGT. The chain's CDR3 is CASRGGAQRNTIYF. The CDR3 DNA reads as TGTGCCAGCAGGGGGGGAGCACAGAGAAACACCATATATTTT.

V and J are TRBV7-2 and TRBJ1-4, with unresolved D. Germline values: CDR1 SGHTA, CDR2 FQGNSA. V was pared by 2 bases and J by 5 bases, with 0 bases between. The CDR3 is 11 amino acids. The CDR3 here is CASSLNEKLFF. The CDR3 bases are TGTGCCAGCAGCTTAAATGAAAAACTGTTTTTT. The whole variable domain, filled in from reference TRBV7-2 and TRBJ1-4, reads GAGVSQSPSNKVTEKGKDVELRCDPISGHTALYWYRQSLGQGLEFLIYFQGNSAPDKSGLPSDRFSAERTGGSVSTLTIQRTQQEDSAVYLCASSLNEKLFFGSGTQLSVL.

The gene calls are TRBV25-1 and TRBJ2-7, with TRBD1 matching 12 bases. The CDR3 has 17 residues. The germline V gene has CDR1 MGHDK and CDR2 SYGVNS. The J segment lost 3 bases and the V segment lost 2 bases, leaving 8 bases of the junction unmatched. CDR3 coding DNA: TGTGCCAGCAGTGAAGGGACAGGGGGCTTTCGGGGCTACGAGCAGTACTTC. Translating gives CASSEGTGGFRGYEQYF.

This chain uses TRBV5-1 with TRBJ2-3; 7 bases agree with TRBD2. The junction had 10 bases not matched to a gene; V was cut back by 3 bases and J by 6 bases. In germline, CDR1 is SGHRS, CDR2 YFSETQ. There are 15 residues in the CDR3. The CDR3 nucleotides read TGCGCCAGCAGCTCCCCCCCGGGAGGCATGGATACGCAGTATTTT. Translating gives CASSSPPGGMDTQYF.

V usage is TRBV9 and J usage is TRBJ2-1, with D uncertain. Germline V CDR1 and CDR2: SGDLS, YYNGEE. V was clipped by 0 bases and J by 5 bases, with 18 bases between them. The CDR3 spans 17 residues. CDR3 bases: TGTGCCAGCAGCGTAGGAGGTAGTTGGGGAAAGGACAATGAGCAGTTCTTC. Translated: CASSVGGSWGKDNEQFF.

The chain carries TRBV11-3 and TRBJ2-1; D is unresolved. In germline, CDR1 is SGHNT, CDR2 YENEEA. Trimming cost V 0 bases and J 10 bases, with 7 bases left between them. This CDR3 has 12 residues. CDR3 nucleotides: TGTGCCAGCAGCTTAGATTCCCAGGAGCAGTTCTTC. Its translation is CASSLDSQEQFF.